This T cell receptor beta chain was found in a study of T cells in Graves' hyperthyroidism and ophthalmopathy. Overall study results and limits: The model predicted ophthalmopathy a median roughly six months before onset.

Per the germline V gene, CDR1 is LNHDA and CDR2 is SQIVND (reference sequence). This CDR3 has 11 residues. The V end lost 6 bases, the J end lost 7 bases, and 9 bases lay between the germline ends. Criteria for exclusion of patients were uncontrolled infection, other autoimmune disease, pregnancy or lactation. Authors of the study amplified TCR beta CDR3 regions from RNA transcripts. An initial round of RT-PCR targeting the TCR CDR3 relied on the HTBI primer set. TCRdb ran MiXCR on the multiplex PCR reads and lists one entry per CDR3 protein. This sample has fewer than 600,000 distinct CDR3 sequences, with under 15% found just once. This clonotype was seen only a few times. Its antigen is undetermined.

The rearrangement joins TRBV19 to TRBJ1-2; D is uncertain. The receptor's source is a woman younger than 30 with Graves' hyperthyroidism. Sequences were obtained from blood. The CDR3 DNA reads as TGTGCCAGTAGCGGCTCGGGTGGCTACACCTTC. Translating it yields CASSGSGGYTF.